One and the same sample provided the 8 T cell receptor beta chains below, sequenced in a study of T cell responses to AZD1222 COVID-19 vaccine. Libraries were prepared by immunoSEQ multiplex PCR; TCRdb keeps only in-frame clonotypes and omits some of them. The table has roughly 170,000 clones, about 92% seen once; the top ten hold about 0.9%. Sequenced here: peripheral blood, sampled on day 0 of AZD1222 vaccination. These receptors came from an adult in good health.

Written as DNA, the CDR3 is TGTGCCAGCAGTTCGTGGGCAAGTCAGGATAATTCACCCCTCCACTTT. Translation: CASSSWASQDNSPLHF. The gene calls are TRBV27 and TRBJ1-6; D call uncertain. Trimming left V 4 bases short and J 5 bases short, with 15 bases between. The CDR3 spans 16 residues. In germline, CDR1 is MNHEY, CDR2 SMNVEV (reference sequence).

V gene TRBV7-8 combines with J gene TRBJ1-1, with D hard to call. The V gene's germline CDR1 is SGHVS and CDR2 FQNEAQ. Trimming cost V 5 bases and J 5 bases, with 15 bases left between them. CDR3 size: 14 residues. This chain's CDR3 is CASSLERGSTEAFF. CDR3 nucleotides: TGTGCCAGCAGCCTGGAGCGGGGTTCAACTGAAGCTTTCTTT.

The chain uses TRBV3-1 (or the pseudogene TRBV3-2) and TRBJ1-5; the D gene is possibly TRBD1 (6 bases). The CDR3 has 16 residues. Per the germline V gene, CDR1 is LGHDT and CDR2 is YNNKEL (reference sequence). The germline V and J ends were trimmed by 0 bases and 7 bases, with 16 bases remaining between them. In DNA form, the CDR3 reads TGTGCCAGCAGCCAAGATGGAGGGGGGATCGGGCAGCCCCAGCATTTT. This codes for CASSQDGGGIGQPQHF.

This chain links TRBV2 with TRBJ2-7, with D possibly TRBD1 on 5 matching bases. This CDR3 region has 12 residues. V lost 4 bases and J lost 3, with 7 bases in between. Germline V gives CDR1 SNHLY, CDR2 FYNNEI. CDR3 nucleotide sequence: TGTGCCAGCAGTGGACAGATCTACGAGCAGTACTTC. Its translation: CASSGQIYEQYF.

This rearrangement joins TRBV11-3 to TRBJ1-1, with 9 bases matching TRBD1. Trimming cost V 6 bases and J 3 bases; bases outside gene matches: 5. The length of the CDR3 is 14 residues. CDR1 and CDR2 (germline): SGHNT, YENEEA. The CDR3 spells CASRPGTGYTEAFF. CDR3 DNA sequence: TGTGCCAGCAGGCCCGGGACAGGGTACACTGAAGCTTTCTTT.

The CDR3 DNA follows: TGTGCCAGCAGCAAAGTGGGAGATCAGGTAGTGTCACCCCTCCACTTT. It is translated as CASSKVGDQVVSPLHF. This chain uses TRBV21-1 with TRBJ1-6. TRBV21-1 is a pseudogene. The CDR3 spans 16 residues.

The chain is built from TRBV27 and TRBJ1-4, with D perhaps matching TRBD1 (5 bases). Looked up from germline, CDR1 is MNHEY and CDR2 is SMNVEV (reference sequence). The CDR3 is made up of 14 amino acids. V was shortened by 5 bases and J by 0 bases, with 7 bases between the two germline ends. CDR3 amino acids: CASSGAATNEKLFF. For the CDR3, the DNA is TGTGCCAGCAGTGGGGCTGCAACTAATGAAAAACTGTTTTTT. The entire variable domain, with the rest obtained from reference TRBV27 and TRBJ1-4, is as follows: EAQVTQNPRYLITVTGKKLTVTCSQNMNHEYMSWYRQDPGLGLRQIYYSMNVEVTDKGDVPEGYKVSRKEKRNFPLILESPSPNQTSLYFCASSGAATNEKLFFGSGTQLSVL.

The V gene is TRBV7-9, the J gene TRBJ1-1; 10 bases are a match to TRBD1. Germline CDR1 and CDR2: SEHNR and FQNEAQ (reference sequence). This CDR3 has 15 residues. V lost 5 bases to trimming and J lost 6 bases; unmatched junction nucleotides: 9. CDR3 region: CASSNLDRGLPEAFF. In nucleotides, the CDR3 is TGTGCCAGCAGCAACCTAGACAGGGGGCTCCCTGAAGCTTTCTTT. The variable domain in full, completed from reference TRBV7-9 and TRBJ1-1, reads DTGVSQNPRHKITKRGQNVTFRCDPISEHNRLYWYRQTLGQGPEFLTYFQNEAQLEKSRLLSDRFSAERPKGSFSTLEIQRTEQGDSAMYLCASSNLDRGLPEAFFGQGTRLTVV.